This TCR beta chain was captured in a study of T cell changes during pregnancy in multiple sclerosis. Method: immunoSEQ multiplex PCR; TCRdb's copy keeps in-frame clones and lacks some. The table records 55,000 to 75,000 clones, 91% of them present only once. The source is a female donor in good health, enrolled as a control in a pregnancy study. Sequencing was performed on peripheral blood, taken in the third trimester of pregnancy.

The chain's CDR3 is CASSPHLGVSYEQYF. The CDR3 DNA is TGTGCCAGCAGTCCCCATTTAGGGGTGTCCTACGAGCAGTACTTC. The J gene is TRBJ2-7, the V gene TRBV28, with D possibly being TRBD1 (5 bases). The V end was cut by 5 bases, the J end by 1 base, with 15 bases between. CDR1 and CDR2 from the germline V gene are MDHEN and SYDVKM. The CDR3 extends over 15 amino acids.